A single sample gave rise to the 9 T cell receptor beta chains below, sequenced in a study of blood T cell repertoires in COVID-19. Assay used: immunoSEQ multiplex PCR; TCRdb lists only in-frame clones, some missing. The sample has around 500,000 clones, approximately 83% seen once. Sequenced: peripheral blood. Source of these receptors: a human donor in a cohort sampled during active COVID-19.

The chain combines TRBV5-8 with TRBJ2-3; TRBD2 aligns across 8 bases. Germline V gene data show CDR1 as SGHTS and CDR2 as YDEGEE. CDR3 size: 14 residues. V trimming: 8 bases; J trimming: 0 bases; junction bases outside the gene matches: 5. The CDR3 region has the DNA TGTGCCAGAAGTGCTAGCGGGAGCACAGATACGCAGTATTTT. This gives the protein CARSASGSTDTQYF. Full variable domain (rest looked up from reference TRBV5-8 and TRBJ2-3): EAGVTQSPTHLIKTRGQQATLRCSPISGHTSVYWYQQALGLGLQFLLWYDEGEERNRGNFPPRFSGRQFPNYSSELNVNALELEDSALYLCARSASGSTDTQYFGPGTRLTVL.

The V call is TRBV19, the J call TRBJ2-2, with D maybe TRBD2 (6 bases). This CDR3 has 15 residues. Trimming cost V 6 bases and J 3 bases, with 14 bases left between them. The germline V gene has CDR1 LNHDA and CDR2 SQIVND (reference sequence). Here the CDR3 reads CASSGGTRYTGELFF. The DNA of the CDR3 is TGTGCCAGTAGCGGCGGGACGCGATACACCGGGGAGCTGTTTTTT.

V gene TRBV30 combines with J gene TRBJ2-2; D is perhaps TRBD2 (7 bases). V was shortened by 2 bases and J by 3 bases, with 19 bases between the two germline ends. Per the germline V gene, CDR1 is GTSNPN and CDR2 is SVGIG (reference sequence). The CDR3 has 17 residues. The CDR3 bases are TGTGCCTGGAGTAGTGGGGGGGCGGTGGCGTACACCGGGGAGCTGTTTTTT. This codes for CAWSSGGAVAYTGELFF.

This clone has only one observation. This sequence joins TRBV28 and TRBJ1-4, with D tentatively TRBD1 (6 bases). This CDR3 spans 17 amino acids. Trimming shortened V by 3 bases and J by 6 bases, and 20 bases separated the two germline ends. The germline gives CDR1 MDHEN, CDR2 SYDVKM. For the CDR3, the DNA is TGTGCCAGCAGTTTTGGGGGCAGTGCGAGTCGTTATGAAAAACTGTTTTTT. Translating gives CASSFGGSASRYEKLFF.

On this clone: A junction end diverges from the germline sequence, so it may reflect a read error. The J gene is TRBJ2-7, the V gene TRBV7-9; D is perhaps TRBD2 (6 bases). The length of the CDR3 is 15 residues. Germline CDR1 is SEHNR and CDR2 is FQNEAQ (reference sequence). The CDR3 DNA reads as TGTGCCAGCAGTCATACGTTGGGGGACTCCCACGAGCAGTACTTC. It specifies CASSHTLGDSHEQYF.

CDR3 protein: CASSLSPGVPREKLFF. In nucleotides, the CDR3 is TGTGCCAGCAGTTTGTCCCCAGGGGTCCCAAGGGAAAAACTGTTTTTT. V usage is TRBV27 and J usage is TRBJ1-4, with D maybe TRBD1 (6 bases). Trimming stripped 3 bases from V and 8 bases from J, with 19 bases between. CDR1 is MNHEY and CDR2 is SMNVEV in the germline V gene (reference sequence). There are 16 residues in the CDR3.

The chain combines TRBV12-3 or TRBV12-4 with TRBJ2-1; 7 nucleotides match TRBD1. Trimming at V came to 6 bases and at J to 4 bases, leaving 3 bases not matched to a gene. The CDR3 has 13 residues. The CDR3 DNA sequence: TGTGCCAGCAGCCAGGGACAGTACAATGAGCAGTTCTTC. Protein sequence: CASSQGQYNEQFF.

The sample holds a few counts of this clone. The chain links TRBV11-1 to TRBJ2-1, with 7 bases identical to TRBD2. The CDR3 extends over 16 amino acids. The germline CDR1 and CDR2 sequences are SGHAT and FQDESV (reference sequence). J lost 1 base, V lost 5 bases, and 8 bases had no gene match. In DNA, the CDR3 is TGTGCCAGCAGCCGGCACGGGGAGGGGTCCTACAATGAGCAGTTCTTC. Translation: CASSRHGEGSYNEQFF.

The V and J genes are TRBV5-4 and TRBJ1-2, with 9 bases matching TRBD1. The CDR3 is 16 residues long. Germline V CDR1 and CDR2: SGHNT, YYREEE (reference sequence). V trimming: 6 bases; J trimming: 8 bases; junction bases outside the gene matches: 17. In DNA, the CDR3 is TGTGCCAGCACGCTTGGGGGCACACAGGGGGCGCGGGGCTACACCTTC. Protein sequence: CASTLGGTQGARGYTF.